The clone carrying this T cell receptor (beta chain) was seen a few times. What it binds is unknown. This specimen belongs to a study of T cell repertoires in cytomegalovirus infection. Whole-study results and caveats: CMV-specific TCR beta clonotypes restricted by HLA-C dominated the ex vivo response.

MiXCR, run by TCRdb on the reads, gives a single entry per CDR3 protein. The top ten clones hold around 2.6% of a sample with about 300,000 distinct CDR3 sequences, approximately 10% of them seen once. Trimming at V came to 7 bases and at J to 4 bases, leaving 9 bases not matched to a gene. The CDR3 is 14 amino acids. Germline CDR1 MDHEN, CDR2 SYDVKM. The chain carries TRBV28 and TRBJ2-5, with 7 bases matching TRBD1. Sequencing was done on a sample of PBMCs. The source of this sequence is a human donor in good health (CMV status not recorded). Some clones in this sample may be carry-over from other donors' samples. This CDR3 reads CASTSLQGRETQYF. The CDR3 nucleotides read TGTGCCAGCACTTCACTACAGGGGCGAGAGACCCAGTACTTC.